Listed below are T cell receptor beta chains from one sample, sequenced in a study of T cell repertoires in cytomegalovirus infection. Each CDR3 protein is one row after TCRdb ran MiXCR on the reads. The table lists 700,000 to 850,000 distinct CDR3 sequences, about 31% of them singletons. Their recognized antigens are unknown. This specimen consisted of cultured CD8+ T cells from PBMCs, obtained from culture after CMV antigen stimulation. The receptors were gathered from a human donor in good health (CMV status not recorded). Some clones in this sample may be carry-over from other donors' samples. CDR3s include the opening cysteine and the closing phenylalanine or tryptophan. Each record gives: J gene, D gene, V gene, clone size, CDR3 protein, CDR3 DNA. The D gene is left open where the match is weak. Expanded clones are given a class, and other clones once, few, many or no size at all.

TRBJ2-2 | - | TRBV7-2 | many | CASSDTGEPNTGELFF | TGTGCCAGCAGCGATACGGGGGAACCGAACACCGGGGAGCTGTTTTTT
TRBJ1-3 | - | TRBV15 | - | CATSRDDRPNQFSGNTIYF | TGTGCCACCAGCAGAGATGATCGGCCGAACCAATTCTCTGGAAACACCATATATTTT
TRBJ2-1 | - | TRBV7-9 | few | CASSLASNNEQFF | TGTGCCAGCAGCTTAGCCAGCAACAATGAGCAGTTCTTC
TRBJ1-1 | TRBD1 | TRBV12-3/TRBV12-4 | few | CASRVMTRAGGWTEAFF | TGTGCCAGCAGAGTTATGACTAGGGCAGGGGGCTGGACTGAAGCTTTCTTT
TRBJ1-1 | - | TRBV19 | - | CASRPTRGGLAFF | TGTGCCAGTAGACCAACTAGGGGAGGATTAGCTTTCTTT
TRBJ2-3 | TRBD2 | TRBV7-9 | few | CASSSATGTSDIFSTDTQYF | TGTGCCAGCAGCTCAGCCACCGGGACTAGCGATATTTTTAGCACAGATACGCAGTATTTT
TRBJ2-1 | - | TRBV12-3/TRBV12-4 | - | CASSFSRIGNEQFF | TGTGCCAGCAGTTTTAGTCGAATAGGGAATGAGCAGTTCTTC
TRBJ2-1 | - | TRBV7-9 | - | CASSSGVVGPSYNEQFF | TGTGCCAGCAGCTCTGGGGTCGTGGGCCCATCCTACAATGAGCAGTTCTTC
TRBJ2-1 | TRBD2 | TRBV7-7 | - | CASSPGTSRGAVYNEQFF | TGTGCTAGCAGTCCCGGGACTAGCAGGGGGGCTGTCTACAATGAGCAGTTCTTC
TRBJ1-3 | TRBD1 | TRBV7-6 | - | CTSSQDRAPGNTIYF | TGTACCAGCAGCCAAGACAGGGCTCCTGGAAACACCATATATTTT
TRBJ1-1 | - | TRBV4-1 | - | CASSPKSYGANTEAFF | TGCGCCAGCAGCCCTAAGTCGTATGGAGCGAACACTGAAGCTTTCTTT
TRBJ1-1 | - | TRBV12-3/TRBV12-4 | - | CASVPLQGSTEAFF | TGTGCCAGCGTCCCACTTCAGGGCTCCACTGAAGCTTTCTTT
TRBJ2-3 | TRBD1 | TRBV19 | - | CASSARDRELDTQYF | TGTGCCAGTAGTGCCCGGGACAGGGAGCTTGATACGCAGTATTTT
TRBJ2-5 | TRBD2 | TRBV7-9 | many | CASSHPDAIAGGLQETQYF | TGTGCCAGCAGCCACCCGGATGCCATAGCGGGGGGCCTCCAAGAGACCCAGTACTTC
TRBJ1-2 | - | TRBV27 | - | CASSFRQDGYGYTF | TGTGCCAGCAGTTTCAGACAGGACGGCTATGGCTACACCTTC
TRBJ1-2 | - | TRBV14 | - | CASSQDWGSDYGYTF | TGTGCCAGCAGCCAAGATTGGGGATCTGACTATGGCTACACCTTC
TRBJ2-2 | - | TRBV27 | - | CATHLEGATNTGELFF | TGTGCCACCCACTTGGAGGGGGCTACGAACACCGGGGAGCTGTTTTTT
TRBJ1-3 | - | TRBV4-2 | - | CASSQTPGNTIYF | TGTGCCAGCAGCCAGACACCGGGGAACACCATATATTTT
TRBJ1-1 | - | TRBV6-2/TRBV6-3 | - | CASTMTASLNTEAFF | TGTGCCAGCACCATGACAGCCTCCCTAAACACTGAAGCTTTCTTT
TRBJ2-2 | - | TRBV29-1 | many | CSVENRDNTGELFF | TGCAGCGTTGAAAACAGAGATAACACCGGGGAGCTGTTTTTT
TRBJ1-1 | - | TRBV28 | few | CASSSTASRTEAFF | TGTGCCAGCAGTTCGACAGCCTCCCGCACTGAAGCTTTCTTT
TRBJ2-2 | - | TRBV7-9 | few | CASNDGELFF | TGTGCCAGCAATGACGGGGAGCTGTTTTTT
TRBJ2-7 | - | TRBV12-5 | few | CASGLAQGSLYEQYF | TGTGCTAGTGGTTTGGCACAGGGTTCCCTCTACGAGCAGTACTTC
TRBJ1-1 | TRBD1 | TRBV7-9 | few | CASRSQGGEEAFF | TGTGCCAGCAGATCTCAGGGGGGCGAAGAAGCTTTCTTT
TRBJ2-1 | TRBD1 | TRBV19 | - | CASSMPTGDNEQFF | TGTGCCAGTAGTATGCCTACAGGGGACAATGAGCAGTTCTTC
TRBJ1-1 | - | TRBV19 | few | CASSMERSYTEAFF | TGTGCCAGTAGTATGGAGAGGAGTTACACTGAAGCTTTCTTT
TRBJ1-6 | - | TRBV10-3 | - | CAISEIAQGLYSPLHF | TGTGCCATCAGTGAAATTGCTCAGGGGTTATATTCACCCCTCCACTTT
TRBJ2-1 | - | TRBV7-9 | - | CASSPPGGQFF | TGTGCCAGCAGCCCTCCTGGGGGGCAGTTCTTC
TRBJ2-3 | - | TRBV28 | - | CASSFFLGVTDTQYF | TGTGCCAGCAGTTTTTTCCTGGGGGTCACAGATACGCAGTATTTT
TRBJ2-3 | - | TRBV24-1 | - | CATSPREDTQYF | TGTGCCACCAGTCCCCGAGAAGATACGCAGTATTTT
TRBJ1-5 | TRBD1 | TRBV5-5 | - | CASSDLGAGGQPQHF | TGTGCCAGCAGCGACTTGGGCGCAGGGGGTCAGCCCCAGCATTTT
TRBJ1-6 | - | TRBV27 | - | CASSFTDPSNSPLHF | TGTGCCAGCAGTTTTACCGATCCAAGTAATTCACCCCTCCACTTT
TRBJ2-1 | TRBD1 | TRBV20-1 | - | CSARGTDRVSFNEQFF | TGCAGTGCTAGAGGAACCGACAGGGTATCATTCAATGAGCAGTTCTTC
TRBJ2-1 | - | TRBV4-1 | few | CASSQAPSGVTSYNEQFF | TGCGCCAGCAGCCAGGCACCCTCGGGGGTTACGTCCTACAATGAGCAGTTCTTC
TRBJ1-5 | - | TRBV5-6 | - | CASSQGRPHQPQHF | TGTGCCAGCAGCCAAGGACGACCCCATCAGCCCCAGCATTTT
TRBJ1-2 | - | TRBV7-9 | few | CASSLAGVATNYGYTF | TGTGCCAGCAGCTTAGCGGGGGTCGCCACTAACTATGGCTACACCTTC
TRBJ1-2 | TRBD1 | TRBV20-1 | - | CSARYPGTGGRPYGYTF | TGCAGTGCTAGATACCCCGGGACAGGGGGAAGGCCCTATGGCTACACCTTC
TRBJ1-4 | TRBD1 | TRBV19 | few | CASSTPSDRGWGQGEKLFF | TGTGCCAGTAGTACCCCATCCGACAGGGGCTGGGGCCAGGGTGAAAAACTGTTTTTT
TRBJ1-1 | - | TRBV6-6 | few | CASSFFEGEGEAFF | TGTGCCAGCAGCTTCTTTGAGGGGGAAGGTGAAGCTTTCTTT
TRBJ2-7 | - | TRBV7-9 | - | CASSSTARHAYEQYF | TGTGCCAGCAGCTCCACCGCCCGACATGCCTACGAGCAGTACTTC
TRBJ2-7 | - | TRBV6-1 | once | CASSSRGNLYF | TGTGCCAGCAGTTCCCGGGGGAATCTGTACTTC
TRBJ2-2 | TRBD2 | TRBV5-5 | - | CASSGGVNTGELFF | TGTGCCAGCAGCGGGGGGGTGAACACCGGGGAGCTGTTTTTT